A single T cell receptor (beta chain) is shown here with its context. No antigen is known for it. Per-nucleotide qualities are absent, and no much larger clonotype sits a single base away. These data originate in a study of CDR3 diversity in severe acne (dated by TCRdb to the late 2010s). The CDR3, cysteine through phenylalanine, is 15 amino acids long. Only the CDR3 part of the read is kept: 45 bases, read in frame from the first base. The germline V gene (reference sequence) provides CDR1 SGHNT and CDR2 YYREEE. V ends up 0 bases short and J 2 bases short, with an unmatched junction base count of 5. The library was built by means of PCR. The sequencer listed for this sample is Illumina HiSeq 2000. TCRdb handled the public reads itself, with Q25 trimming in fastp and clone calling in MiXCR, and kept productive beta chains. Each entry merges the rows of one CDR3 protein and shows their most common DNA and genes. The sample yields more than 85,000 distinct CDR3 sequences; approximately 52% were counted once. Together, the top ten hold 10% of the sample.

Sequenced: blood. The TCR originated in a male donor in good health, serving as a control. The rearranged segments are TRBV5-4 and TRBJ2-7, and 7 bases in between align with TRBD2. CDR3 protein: CASSLATSSAYEQYF. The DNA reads TGTGCCAGCAGCTTGGCGACTAGCTCTGCCTACGAGCAGTACTTC.